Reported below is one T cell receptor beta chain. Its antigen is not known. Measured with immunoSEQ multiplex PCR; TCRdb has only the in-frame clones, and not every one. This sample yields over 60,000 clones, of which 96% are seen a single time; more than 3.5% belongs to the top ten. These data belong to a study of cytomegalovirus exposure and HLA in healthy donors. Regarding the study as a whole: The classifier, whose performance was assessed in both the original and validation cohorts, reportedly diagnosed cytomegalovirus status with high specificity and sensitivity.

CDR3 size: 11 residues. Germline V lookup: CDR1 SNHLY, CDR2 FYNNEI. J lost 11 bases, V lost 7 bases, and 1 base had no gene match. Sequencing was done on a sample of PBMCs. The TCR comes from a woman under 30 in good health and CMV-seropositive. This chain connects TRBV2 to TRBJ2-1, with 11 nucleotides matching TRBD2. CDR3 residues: CASIAGGQQFF. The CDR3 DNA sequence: TGTGCCAGCATAGCGGGAGGGCAGCAGTTCTTC.